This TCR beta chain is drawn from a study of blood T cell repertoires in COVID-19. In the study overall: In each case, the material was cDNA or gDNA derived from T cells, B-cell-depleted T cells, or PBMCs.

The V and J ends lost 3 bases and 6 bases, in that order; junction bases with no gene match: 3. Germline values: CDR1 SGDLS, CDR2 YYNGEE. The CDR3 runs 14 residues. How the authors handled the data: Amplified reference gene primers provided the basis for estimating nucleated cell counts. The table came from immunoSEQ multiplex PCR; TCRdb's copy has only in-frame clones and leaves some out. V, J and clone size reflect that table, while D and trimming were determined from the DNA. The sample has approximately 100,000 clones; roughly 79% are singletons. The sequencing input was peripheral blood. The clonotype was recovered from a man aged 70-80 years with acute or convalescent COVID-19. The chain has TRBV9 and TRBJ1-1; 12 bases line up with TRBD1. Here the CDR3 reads CASSDGTGGSEAFF. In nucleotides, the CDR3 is TGTGCCAGCAGCGATGGGACAGGGGGCTCTGAAGCTTTCTTT.